This record covers a single TCR beta chain. Authors' processing steps: Amplification from reference gene primers served as the basis for estimated nucleated cell counts. The table came from immunoSEQ multiplex PCR; TCRdb's copy has only in-frame clones and leaves some out. That table gives V, J and clone size, and the DNA gave D and trimming. The sample carries 200,000 to 250,000 clones, around 83% recorded once. These data come from a study of blood T cell repertoires in COVID-19. As for the study in general: There were acute and convalescent COVID-19 samples, and they came from the United States, Italy and Spain.

The CDR3 is made up of 13 amino acids. V was shortened by 2 bases and J by 11 bases, with 12 bases between the two germline ends. From germline, CDR1 is LNHDA and CDR2 SQIVND (reference sequence). The material sequenced was peripheral blood. The V gene is TRBV19, the J gene TRBJ1-4; tentative D call: TRBD1 (5 bases). This sequence originates from a woman aged 50 to 60 with acute or convalescent COVID-19. For the CDR3, the DNA is TGTGCCAGTAGTATAAAGACCGGGGGGAAACTGTTTTTT. This sequence encodes CASSIKTGGKLFF.